This passage covers 26 T cell receptor beta chains from one sample sequenced in a study of identical twins. TCRdb recomputed calls from the 5' RACE reads with MiXCR, one row per CDR3 protein. The sample carries under 1 million distinct CDR3 sequences, roughly 12% recorded once. A further study also used this sample, focusing on yellow fever vaccine responses in identical twins.

The specimen sequenced was PBMCs. Receptor source: a woman under 30 in good health.

There are a few counts of this clonotype. The J gene is TRBJ1-4, the V gene TRBV6-5, with 10 bases aligning to TRBD1. Per the germline V gene, CDR1 is MNHEY and CDR2 is SVGAGI. The CDR3 spans 15 residues. The V and J ends lost 2 bases and 7 bases, in that order; junction bases with no gene match: 4. CDR3 sequence: CASSYGDRGGEKLFF. CDR3 nucleotide sequence: TGTGCCAGCAGTTACGGGGACAGGGGAGGTGAAAAACTGTTTTTT.

This clonotype showed up just a few times. The chain uses TRBV24-1 and TRBJ2-1, with 9 bases that match TRBD2. The CDR3 covers 16 residues. J lost 8 bases, V lost 1 base, and 8 bases had no gene match. Germline CDR1 and CDR2: KGHDR and SFDVKD. The chain's CDR3 is CATSDFGAGGVHEQFF. For the CDR3, the DNA is TGTGCCACCAGTGATTTCGGGGCGGGAGGGGTTCATGAGCAGTTCTTC.

The V and J genes are TRBV20-1 and TRBJ2-7, with TRBD1 matching over 10 bases. There are 13 residues in the CDR3. Germline V CDR1 and CDR2: DFQATT, SNEGSKA (reference sequence). With 3 bases clipped from V and 3 bases from J, the junction kept 2 bases outside the gene matches. CDR3 nucleotide sequence: TGCAGTGCTAGGGGACAGGGGAACTACGAGCAGTACTTC. Translated: CSARGQGNYEQYF.

The chain joins TRBV21-1 to TRBJ2-7; the D call TRBD1 from the table was never checked on the DNA. TRBV21-1 constitutes a pseudogene. The CDR3 consists of 16 residues. The CDR3 DNA is TGTGCCAGCAGCAAGTGCTCGGGGGGCTGGTCCTACGAGCAGTACGTC. The encoded protein is CASSKCSGGWSYEQYV.

This clonotype has a count of ten or more. This chain links TRBV12-3 or TRBV12-4 with TRBJ2-5; 9 bases fit TRBD1. Germline trimming cut 8 bases from V and 6 bases from J; bases unmatched to any gene: 7. This CDR3 has 13 amino acids. The CDR3 protein is CASSTGGWQTQYF. The CDR3 bases are TGTGCCAGCTCGACAGGGGGTTGGCAGACCCAGTACTTC.

This clonotype showed up just a few times. This chain links TRBV3-1 with TRBJ1-2; 9 nucleotides line up with TRBD1. The germline V gene has CDR1 LGHDT and CDR2 YNNKEL (reference sequence). The CDR3 is 14 amino acids. V was pared by 8 bases and J by 3 bases, with 7 bases of the junction left unmatched. The CDR3 DNA reads TGTGCCAGCGGACGACAGGGGGGTGACTATGGCTACACCTTC. This translates into CASGRQGGDYGYTF.

Ten or more counts support this clonotype. The chain recombines TRBV5-5 with TRBJ2-4; the D gene is possibly TRBD2 (5 bases). V shed 1 base and J shed 2 bases, with 13 bases lying between them. Germline CDR1 and CDR2: SGHKS and YYEKEE (reference sequence). This CDR3 contains 16 residues. The chain's CDR3 is CASSLLSAGTKNIQYF. The CDR3 DNA reads TGTGCCAGCAGCTTGCTGTCGGCCGGGACCAAAAACATTCAGTACTTC.

This clonotype was seen a handful of times. This rearrangement joins TRBV18 to TRBJ1-4, with D maybe TRBD1 (6 bases). The CDR3 consists of 15 residues. Trimming removed 5 bases at V and 5 bases at J, with 15 bases between. Germline assignment: CDR1 KGHSH and CDR2 LQKENI. Written as DNA, the CDR3 is TGTGCCAGCTCAACTCTGGGGGGGCCGAATGAAAAACTGTTTTTT. Its translation is CASSTLGGPNEKLFF.

This clonotype was counted a few times. The chain couples TRBV28 to TRBJ2-1, with 15 bases aligning to TRBD2. After removal of 3 bases from V and 3 bases from J, the junction contained 12 bases not matched to a gene. CDR1 and CDR2 (germline): MDHEN, SYDVKM. The CDR3 spans 20 residues. CDR3 DNA: TGTGCCAGCAGTTTCCCGGGACTAGCGGGAGGAGGGTTATTCTACAATGAGCAGTTCTTC. It codes for CASSFPGLAGGGLFYNEQFF.

The chain has TRBV28 and TRBJ2-7; 8 nucleotides match TRBD1. CDR1 is MDHEN, CDR2 SYDVKM, per germline. This CDR3 has 16 amino acids. V shed 5 bases, J shed 10 bases, and the junction held 19 bases outside the gene matches. In DNA, the CDR3 is TGTGCCAGCAGTGCCCGACAGGGGAAAAAAACCTTCCCTCAGTACGTC. It yields the protein CASSARQGKKTFPQYV.

The CDR3 here is CATSDRGSQETQYF. The CDR3 region has the DNA TGTGCCACCAGTGATCGAGGCTCCCAAGAGACCCAGTACTTC. This sequence joins TRBV24-1 and TRBJ2-5; D is ambiguous. V gave up 3 bases and J gave up 1 base, with 8 bases separating them. Germline V gives CDR1 KGHDR, CDR2 SFDVKD. This CDR3 is 14 amino acids long.

Only a few counts were recorded for this clonotype. The gene calls are TRBV7-8 and TRBJ1-2, with 9 bases aligning to TRBD1. The germline gives CDR1 SGHVS, CDR2 FQNEAQ. The ends lost 8 bases at V and 9 bases at J; junction bases unmatched: 19. The length of the CDR3 is 16 residues. The CDR3 DNA reads as TGTGCCAGCGGACGCCGGGACAGGGACTTAGCGGGACGCTACACCTTC. It specifies CASGRRDRDLAGRYTF.

This clonotype was observed a few times. The chain recombines TRBV11-2 with TRBJ2-1, with 9 nucleotides matching TRBD2. The CDR3 contains 16 residues. V trimming: 7 bases; J trimming: 9 bases; junction bases outside the gene matches: 16. CDR1 SGHAT and CDR2 FQNNGV come from the germline V gene. CDR3 region: CASTQPGLAFKSEQFF. CDR3 DNA sequence: TGTGCCAGCACCCAGCCGGGACTAGCTTTTAAGAGTGAGCAGTTCTTC.

Details on this clonotype: One end of the junction is discordant with germline, which a read error may explain. This chain connects TRBV20-1 to TRBJ2-1, with 10 nucleotides matching TRBD2. This CDR3 contains 15 residues. Germline CDR1 reads DFQATT; CDR2 reads SNEGSKA (reference sequence). The CDR3 spells CCASGSKSSYNEQFF. The CDR3 region has the DNA TGCTGTGCTAGCGGGAGCAAGAGCTCCTACAATGAGCAGTTCTTC.

This chain uses TRBV2 with TRBJ2-7; tentative D call: TRBD2 (7 bases). The CDR3 is made up of 13 amino acids. The germline V and J ends were trimmed by 3 bases and 3 bases, with 9 bases remaining between them. Germline CDR1 SNHLY, CDR2 FYNNEI. CDR3 sequence reads: CASSEGGLYEQYV. The CDR3 coding sequence is TGTGCCAGCAGTGAGGGGGGGCTCTACGAGCAGTACGTC.

This clonotype has more than one count but fewer than ten. This chain links TRBV7-9 with TRBJ1-1; TRBD1 matches 9 bases. V was clipped by 3 bases and J by 5 bases; unmatched bases: 7. The CDR3 has 15 residues. Germline CDR1 reads SEHNR; CDR2 reads FQNEAQ (reference sequence). CDR3 sequence: CASSLYRQGETEAFF. CDR3 sequence (DNA): TGTGCCAGCAGCTTGTATCGACAGGGGGAGACTGAAGCTTTCTTT.

Only a few counts were recorded for this clonotype. The chain links TRBV14 to TRBJ1-1, with D unresolved. The germline V gene encodes CDR1 SGHDN and CDR2 FVKESK. This CDR3 has 13 residues. Trimming took off 0 bases at V and 6 bases at J, with 8 bases between the two ends. This CDR3 reads CASSQESRSEAFF. As DNA, the CDR3 is TGTGCCAGCAGCCAAGAATCACGATCTGAAGCTTTCTTT. Looking up the rest from reference TRBV14 and TRBJ1-1 gives the full variable domain: EAGVTQFPSHSVIEKGQTVTLRCDPISGHDNLYWYRRVMGKEIKFLLHFVKESKQDESGMPNNRFLAERTGGTYSTLKVQPAELEDSGVYFCASSQESRSEAFFGQGTRLTVV.

This clonotype was detected many times. The junction shows a germline mismatch at one end, possibly a read error. The V call is TRBV7-2, the J call TRBJ2-1; 9 nucleotides align to TRBD2. Germline V gene lookup returns CDR1 SGHTA and CDR2 FQGNSA. The CDR3 is made up of 14 amino acids. The CDR3 loop is CASTLAGAYNEQFF. The CDR3 nucleotides are TGTGCCAGCACCTTAGCGGGAGCCTACAATGAGCAGTTCTTC.

The rearrangement joins TRBV12-3 or TRBV12-4 to TRBJ2-5; D gene unclear. The CDR3 is 18 residues long. The germline V and J ends were trimmed by 2 bases and 1 base, with 20 bases remaining between them. The DNA for the CDR3 is TGTGCCAGCAGTTTATTGCCCTTGGGTGGGCAGGCCCAAGAGACCCAGTACTTC. Its protein product is CASSLLPLGGQAQETQYF.

This clonotype was counted between two and nine times. The chain combines TRBV10-3 with TRBJ2-1; TRBD1 aligns across 7 bases. With 2 bases clipped from V and 0 bases from J, the junction kept 7 bases outside the gene matches. The germline V gene has CDR1 ENHRY and CDR2 SYGVKD. CDR3 length: 17 residues. In nucleotides, the CDR3 is TGTGCCATCAGTGAGCCGGGACAGCCGAACTCCTACAATGAGCAGTTCTTC. It is translated as CAISEPGQPNSYNEQFF.

This clonotype appeared a few times. This chain connects TRBV12-3 or TRBV12-4 to TRBJ2-2; no definite D call. This CDR3 contains 14 residues. V lost 5 bases to trimming and J lost 4 bases, with 11 bases between them. This CDR3 is CASSDTSTTGELFF. In nucleotides, the CDR3 is TGTGCCAGCAGTGATACCTCAACCACCGGGGAGCTGTTTTTT.

This clonotype has at least ten counts. The CDR3 loop is CASSPTGWGEQFF. The CDR3 DNA follows: TGTGCCAGCAGCCCTACAGGGTGGGGTGAGCAGTTCTTC. The chain links TRBV12-3 or TRBV12-4 to TRBJ2-1, with TRBD1 as a possible D gene (6 bases). There are 13 residues in the CDR3. The ends were cut back, 6 bases at V and 9 bases at J, with 15 bases in the middle.

This clonotype was recorded a few times. V gene TRBV7-6 combines with J gene TRBJ2-7; 12 bases agree with TRBD2. Trimming removed 4 bases from V and 7 bases from J; junction bases left unmatched: 8. This CDR3 has 15 residues. Germline loops: CDR1 SGHVS, CDR2 FNYEAQ. CDR3 bases: TGTGCCAGCAGCTCCCGGACTAGCGGGGTGCCGGAGCAGTACTTC. Translated, it gives CASSSRTSGVPEQYF.

This CDR3 reads CASSLELYSNQPQHF. The CDR3 DNA reads as TGTGCCAGCAGCTTGGAACTTTATAGCAATCAGCCCCAGCATTTT. V usage is TRBV5-5 and J usage is TRBJ1-5, with D unclear. The CDR3 runs to 15 residues. Between the trimmed V and J ends, which lost 0 bases and 0 bases, there was a span of 7 bases. From germline, CDR1 is SGHKS and CDR2 YYEKEE (reference sequence).

This chain's CDR3 is CATSTGTRAEQFF. Here the CDR3 DNA reads TGTGCCACCTCAACCGGGACTAGGGCTGAGCAGTTCTTC. The genes are TRBV3-1 and TRBJ2-1; TRBD2 aligns across 8 bases. Germline CDR1 LGHDT, CDR2 YNNKEL (reference sequence). The ends lost 10 bases at V and 9 bases at J; junction bases unmatched: 11. This CDR3 is 13 amino acids long.

This clonotype appeared a few times. The chain joins TRBV28 to TRBJ2-7, with D possibly being TRBD1 (6 bases). The length of the CDR3 is 17 residues. The V end lost 4 bases, the J end lost 3 bases, and 22 bases lay between the germline ends. Per the germline V gene, CDR1 is MDHEN and CDR2 is SYDVKM. The CDR3, as DNA: TGTGCCAGCAGTTCTATTCTTTACGACAGGAATCACTACGAGCAGTACTTC. Translating gives CASSSILYDRNHYEQYF.